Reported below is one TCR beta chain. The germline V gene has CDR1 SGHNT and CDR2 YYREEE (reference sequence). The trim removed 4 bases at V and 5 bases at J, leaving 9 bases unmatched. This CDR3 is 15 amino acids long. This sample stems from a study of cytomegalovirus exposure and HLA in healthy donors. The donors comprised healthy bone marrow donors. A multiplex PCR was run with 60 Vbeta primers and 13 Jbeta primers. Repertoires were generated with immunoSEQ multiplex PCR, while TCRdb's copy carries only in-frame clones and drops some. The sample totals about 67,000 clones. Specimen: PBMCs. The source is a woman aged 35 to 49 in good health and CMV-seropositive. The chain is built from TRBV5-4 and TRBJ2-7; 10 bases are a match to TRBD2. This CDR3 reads CASSGSGRAVDEQYF. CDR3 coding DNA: TGTGCCAGCAGCGGAAGCGGGAGGGCAGTGGACGAGCAGTACTTC. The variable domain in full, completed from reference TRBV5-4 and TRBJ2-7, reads ETGVTQSPTHLIKTRGQQVTLRCSSQSGHNTVSWYQQALGQGPQFIFQYYREEENGRGNFPPRFSGLQFPNYSSELNVNALELDDSALYLCASSGSGRAVDEQYFGPGTRLTVT.